This T cell receptor (beta chain) was documented in a study of shared clonotypes between healthy human individuals. For this clone: Its antigen remains unidentified.

Authors' analysis steps: ImmunoSEQ output held junction-only sequences without quality scores, so filtering differed. Assay: immunoSEQ multiplex PCR; the TCRdb copy retains only in-frame clones and omits some. V, J and clone size derive from that table, while D and trimming were established from the DNA sequence. The repertoire has some 490,000 clones, more than 75% of them found once; the top ten carry around 13%. Study results and caveats: Sharing of clonotypes among donors was expected to vary with sequencing depth.

The V gene's germline CDR1 is MGHDK and CDR2 SYGVNS. V lost 4 bases to trimming and J lost 5 bases; unmatched junction nucleotides: 15. This CDR3 spans 18 amino acids. The V call is TRBV25-1, the J call TRBJ2-3; 10 positions match TRBD2. This sequence originates from a woman aged 40 to 50 in good health. Some clones in this sample may be carry-over from other donors' samples. Sequencing input: PBMCs. The CDR3 region is CASSGEQREGRGKDTQYF. The CDR3 DNA reads as TGTGCCAGCAGTGGTGAGCAGCGGGAGGGGAGGGGAAAAGATACGCAGTATTTT.